This T cell receptor beta chain derives from a study of cytomegalovirus exposure and HLA in healthy donors (dated by TCRdb to 2015 to 2018). Regarding the study in general: An earlier analysis of some 620 of the donors reported about 260 Gb of sequence data and 100 million to 120 million unique TCR beta sequences obtained from approximately 180 million T cells. An early release covering approximately 600 HLA-typed donors comprised approximately 300 gigabases of sequencing data and around 85 million unique TCR sequences. A later analysis re-analyzed previously published TCR beta repertoires from 660 or so donors and added high-resolution HLA genotyping to study TCR occurrence patterns. Genome-wide SNP genotypes for about 55% of the roughly 670 donors were used in a later genetic analysis, which treated that subset as a discovery cohort. The T cell repertoires of 700 or so subjects were profiled by immunosequencing and related to cytomegalovirus serostatus. The study was designed to test whether signatures of past pathogen exposure could be identified by cataloging public T cell receptors. High-throughput TCR immunosequencing, statistical association of individual TCRs with disease status, and machine learning were combined to predict cytomegalovirus infection status. Both class I and class II loci were covered by HLA typing, at four-digit resolution. Roughly five DR-DQ haplotypes were handled as single units for association and clustering because linkage in the cohort was strong. Donor age, sex, ethnicity and CMV serostatus were compiled together with the repertoire data. Among under 450 genotyped donors of the cohort, an average of approximately 250,000 unique TCR beta nucleotide sequences were sequenced per donor, around 20% of them non-productive. An earlier analysis of several hundred of the donors used high-throughput TCR beta sequencing to judge whether each TCR beta V gene segment behaved as functional or pseudogenic. Along with the roughly 700-subject first cohort, a separate validation cohort of some 130 different subjects was used. The genetic ancestry cluster associated with self-reported Caucasian donors included 81% of the 398 genotyped donors. Rather than using new phenotypic data, the later analysis identified candidate immune exposures from TCR beta sequences and from how often those sequences occurred across donors. All discovery cohort repertoires had been generated on a single sequencing platform. The number of donors typed differed by locus, with roughly 629-640 for A, B, C, DRB1 and DQB1, roughly 520 for DQA1, about 610 for DPA1, and around 460 for DPB1. Study-wide conclusions, independent of this receptor: According to a later analysis, parvovirus B19, influenza, CMV and Epstein-Barr virus appeared linked to several top co-occurrence clusters. At a false discovery rate of 0.05, a later analysis linked some 18,000 TCR beta sequences to specific HLA alleles. Linkage disequilibrium might explain the correlated functional status among segregating V segments, but an unknown experimental factor could not be ruled out. In a later analysis, most CMV-associated TCR beta chains were found to appear HLA-restricted, with HLA associations seemingly driven largely by CMV exposure. Immune exposure information for the cohort was limited to CMV serostatus. Most TCR sequences were seen in very few donors, while some public TCRs were found in many individuals. A further reported finding was that TCR beta sequences accurately predicted the HLA-A and HLA-B alleles for most subjects in the first cohort. According to a later genetic analysis, donors in an Asian-associated ancestry cluster had fewer N-insertions in productive TCRs than the roughly 660-donor mean. V-gene and J-gene trimming of TCR beta chains was associated with a missense DCLRE1C variant in a later genetic analysis, and the association was replicated in an independent cohort. Only TCR beta chains were sequenced in this cohort, and the absence of alpha or paired-chain data limited detectable features. A later analysis found that HLA-associated TCR beta chains were more clonally expanded and had lower generation probabilities than equally common non-associated chains. Because HLA typing was unavailable for some donors at each locus, only the typed subset was used in association tests. Cytomegalovirus status was reported to be diagnosed by the classifier with high specificity and sensitivity in both the original and validation cohorts. A cluster of highly shared sequence variants was judged likely to be a technical artifact of the sequencing pipeline. In the study, about 150 TCR beta chains were listed as associated with cytomegalovirus. Some IMGT-functional V segments, including TRBV6-2 and TRBV6-3, could not be told apart with the 87-base-pair reads, so those segments were excluded. Because counts were too low, about 18 rarely observed V segments, including chromosome 9 orphons, were left out of the earlier analysis of approximately 500 of the donors. A later analysis found that TCR association rates varied across HLA loci, with DRB1 alleles showing the most associated TCRs and HLA-C alleles the fewest. When HLA alleles, especially DR and DQ, strongly co-occurred, attributing TCR associations to individual alleles was difficult. In an earlier analysis of 587 of the donors, most TCR beta V segments appeared in productive rearrangements about 87% or about 30% of the time, broadly matching IMGT annotations. In vitro tests confirmed that three of the cytomegalovirus-associated TCR beta chains recognize cytomegalovirus antigens. Roughly uniform sequencing depth across donors was assumed in presence/absence analyses, although this assumption may not hold. The authors suggested that the approach could potentially be generalized to other disease states and immunological phenotypes.

Libraries came from the immunoSEQ multiplex PCR assay. For the multiplex PCR, a mixture combining 60 forward primers for TCR Vbeta segments and 13 reverse primers for TCR Jbeta segments was used. A multiplex PCR assay on genomic DNA amplified the CDR3 region of rearranged TCR beta genes. The amplified TCR beta libraries were sequenced on the Illumina HiSeq System as 87-base-pair reads. In the authors' own workflow: A later analysis tallied approximately 87 million unique TCR beta chains across the approximately 670 repertoires, and about 12 million of those chains were shared by two or more donors. To remove PCR and sequencing errors, raw reads were error-corrected and collapsed into unique sequences using a nearest-neighbor algorithm that merged closely related sequences. Alignment of CDR3 sequences to IMGT reference sequences was used to assign V, D and J gene segments. For a sequence to be retained, a match of at least six nucleotides was required to both a V gene segment and a J gene segment. Rearrangements were classified as productive when the CDR3 lacked stop codons and remained in frame with V and J, and all other rearrangements were classified as non-productive. Following IMGT convention, CDR3 was defined as the stretch from the second conserved V-encoded cysteine to the conserved J-encoded phenylalanine. The earlier analysis of some 600 of the donors excluded sequences that lacked an unambiguous match to a single V gene segment. An earlier analysis of approximately 590 of the donors called V segments functional above 56.7% productive rearrangements and segregating when the between-donor standard deviation exceeded 5%. To diagnose cytomegalovirus status from the catalog of TCR beta chain sequences, a statistical classification framework was built. In a later analysis, TCR nucleotide sequences were compared against IMGT/GENE-DB human TR gene sequences so that V and J genes could be assigned. The TCRdist pipeline was used in a later analysis to assign CDR3 sequences and most-parsimonious VDJ recombination scenarios. In a later analysis, each TCR beta chain was defined by its CDR3 amino acid sequence together with its V-gene family, and reads without a unique V-gene family were excluded. As a way to deal with suspected cross-contamination and a sequencing artifact, a later analysis dropped hundreds of nucleotide sequences that were highly shared and had low generation probability. In a later analysis, a clonal expansion index for each public chain was calculated from normalized within-repertoire ranks of inferred template counts. In a later analysis, generation probabilities were computed using a VDJ recombination model fitted to out-of-frame rearrangements, and the results were checked against IGoR. A later analysis scored TCR-TCR, TCR-HLA and TCR-CMV co-occurrence with hypergeometric tests, applying a repertoire-size bias correction to TCR pairs. In a later analysis, false discovery rates were estimated by permuting HLA or CMV assignments 20 times. In a later analysis, co-occurring TCRs were grouped using DBSCAN, with TCRdist sequence similarity added in when clustering inside HLA-allele-positive subsets. Co-occurrence clustering excluded repertoires with fewer than 30,000 or more than 120,000 public chains, plus five with anomalous nucleotide sharing. Imported from immuneACCESS, the table was reduced by TCRdb to in-frame sequences with V and J called. These copies leave out some clones; in studies compared against another copy, an unresolved V gene accounts for under half, and the cause of the remainder is not known. That table furnishes V, J and clone size, whereas the DNA furnished D and trimming. The sample table contains around 57,000 clones; only one count was recorded for 89% of them. Jointly, the top ten make up about 1.4% of the sample.

With respect to this clone: Its cognate antigen has yet to be identified. Base quality data are lacking; no much larger clone is found one base away.

The cohort comprised 550 to 700 healthy bone marrow donors. Cohort members were all nominally healthy when sampled, although unrecorded immune exposures were likely present. The donor was CMV seropositive and was included in the group of around 300 seropositive cohort members. A peripheral blood sample was collected from each donor, and TCR beta sequencing was performed on peripheral blood mononuclear cells. Genomic DNA extraction from the blood cell samples was performed with the Qiagen DNeasy Blood Extraction Kit. V was cut back by 5 bases and J by 0 bases, leaving a gap of 11 bases between them. The CDR3 has 14 amino acids, counting the end cysteine and phenylalanine. The kept DNA is CDR3 alone, 42 bases in frame from the first base. According to the germline V gene, CDR1 reads ENHRY and CDR2 reads SYGVKD.

This receptor was identified in a man aged 30 to 39 in good health and CMV-seropositive. The chain is encoded by TRBV10-3 joined to TRBJ2-7; no D segment can be confidently identified. Sample: PBMCs. The base sequence is TGTGCCATCAGTATTGACTTATTCTCCTACGAGCAGTACTTC. Its protein product is CAISIDLFSYEQYF.